This is a list of T cell receptor beta chains from one sample in a study of cytomegalovirus exposure and HLA in healthy donors. Using immunoSEQ multiplex PCR, the repertoire was profiled, and TCRdb retains in-frame clones only, with some absent. The sample consists of under 200,000 clones, around 77% of them appearing once. The sequenced sample consisted of PBMCs. The source is a man between 60 and 70 years old in good health and CMV-seronegative. CDR3s leave out the opening cysteine and the closing phenylalanine or tryptophan. Fields, in order: CDR3 protein, J gene, clone size, V gene. Expanded clones are given a class, and other clones once, few, many or no size at all.

ASSTRGGTDTQY TRBJ2-3 few TRBV19
ASSTPTTTGTDTQY TRBJ2-3 - TRBV19
ASSLAGQGIGNQPQH TRBJ1-5 few TRBV5-6
AWRRVGGTQTQY TRBJ2-5 once TRBV30
ASRDSGGGDNEQF TRBJ2-1 - TRBV6-1
ASSLRTEAF TRBJ1-1 - TRBV28
ASSAEAGWGYP TRBJ1-2 - TRBV2
ASSWDRGGTDTQY TRBJ2-3 - TRBV13
ASRGTSGRRYEQY TRBJ2-7 - TRBV2
ASSLEAVQETQY TRBJ2-5 - TRBV5-4
ASSVGTSGRPSQF TRBJ2-1 - TRBV19
ASSYPGRAQETQY TRBJ2-5 few TRBV28
ASQGQGTSYEQY TRBJ2-7 - TRBV6-6
AISESAGSGEQF TRBJ2-1 few TRBV10-3
ASSVQPNQPQH TRBJ1-5 - TRBV5-1
ASSSTGGGTEAF TRBJ1-1 few TRBV5-4
ASSSSLEQPQH TRBJ1-5 - TRBV6-1
ASSVHRETQY TRBJ2-5 - TRBV5-8
ASSVGGLLYEQY TRBJ2-7 once TRBV9
ASSPRRENLGEKLF TRBJ1-4 - TRBV19
ASSLGGLAGGPWY TRBJ2-7 once TRBV28
ASSFTSGSLEQY TRBJ2-7 - TRBV7-9
ASSRGGWAHGEQF TRBJ2-1 - TRBV7-3
ASSATDGNTIY TRBJ1-3 - TRBV6-1
ASKARTGGGELF TRBJ2-2 - TRBV2
ASSTAGALTTDTQY TRBJ2-3 - TRBV10-2
ASSLTGGMETQY TRBJ2-5 - TRBV7-8
ASSVGGQNTGELF TRBJ2-2 - TRBV5-4
ASSLLSGINTGELF TRBJ2-2 - TRBV7-6
ASSDSYREAGYNEQF TRBJ2-1 - TRBV6-4
ASSQLTGAAPYEQY TRBJ2-7 - TRBV14
ASSSDRNTGELF TRBJ2-2 - TRBV7-2
AGRPGGMQTQY TRBJ2-5 - TRBV6-1
ASSPRDRPTDTQY TRBJ2-3 - TRBV27
ASSPWDRAHEQY TRBJ2-7 many TRBV5-5
AISAGQGSSAGYT TRBJ1-2 - TRBV10-3